The entry that follows covers one T cell receptor beta chain sequence. With 9 bases clipped from V and 3 bases from J, the junction kept 6 bases outside the gene matches. CDR1 and CDR2 (germline): SNHLY, FYNNEI. This CDR3 is 14 amino acids long. These data come from a study of blood T cell repertoires in COVID-19. In the original processing: Scientists estimated how many nucleated cells there were by amplifying reference gene primers. Libraries were prepared by immunoSEQ multiplex PCR; TCRdb keeps only in-frame clonotypes and omits some of them. V and J calls and clone size are those listed in that table; D and trimming were worked out from the DNA. The sample has around 180,000 clones; approximately 74% are singletons.

This rearrangement joins TRBV2 to TRBJ1-2; 11 bases map to TRBD1. The sequence was collected from an elderly woman with acute or convalescent COVID-19. The source material was peripheral blood. The CDR3 sequence: CASWDRGKDYGYTF. Written as DNA, the CDR3 is TGTGCCAGTTGGGACAGGGGGAAGGACTATGGCTACACCTTC.